This T cell receptor beta chain derives from a study of CD8+CD57+ T cells in acquired aplastic anemia. Overall study results and limits: Patients and controls shared approximately 30 CD8+ CDR3 sequences.

Both TCR beta VDJ combination and CDR3 sequence profiling were carried out. Genomic DNA was the template for this profiling. TCRdb independently ran MiXCR on the reads; one entry per CDR3 protein. Of 200,000 or so distinct CDR3 sequences in the sample, less than 65% were seen once. The CDR3 contains 12 residues. Germline values: CDR1 SNHLY, CDR2 FYNNEI. Between the trimmed V and J ends, which lost 7 bases and 5 bases, there was a span of 11 bases. Concerning this clonotype: Its antigen is undetermined.

This receptor was obtained from a human donor with severe aplastic anemia or a healthy control (not recorded which). The sequenced material came from sorted CD4+, CD8+, or CD8+CD57+ T cells (not recorded which) from PBMCs. V gene TRBV2 combines with J gene TRBJ2-5; D not certain. CDR3 protein: CASKEGFETQYF. CDR3 sequence (DNA): TGTGCCAGCAAGGAAGGATTTGAGACCCAGTACTTC.